In its sample, the clone carrying this T cell receptor beta chain ranks as medium-sized. This sample was taken from a study of blood T cell repertoires in COVID-19. Study at large: Italy, Spain and the United States were the sources of the convalescent and acute COVID-19 samples. T cells, B-cell-depleted T cells, or PBMCs provided the cDNA or gDNA that served as material.

Looked up from germline, CDR1 is MGHRA and CDR2 is YSYEKL. V was cut by 1 base and J by 5 bases, with 14 bases left in between. The CDR3 covers 15 residues. In the authors' workflow: Reference gene primer amplification gave nucleated cell count estimates. Repertoires were generated with immunoSEQ multiplex PCR, while TCRdb's copy carries only in-frame clones and drops some. The DNA gave D and trimming, while V, J and clone size come from that table. The table lists 60,000 or so clones, around 91% of them singletons. Sequenced sample: peripheral blood. This sequence joins TRBV4-1 and TRBJ1-2; unclear D gene. The sequence was obtained from a man between 60 and 75 years old with active COVID-19. CDR3 DNA: TGCGCCAGCAGCCAAGGGAATAGGGAGCGGTATGGCTACACCTTC. It is translated as CASSQGNRERYGYTF.